This T cell receptor (beta chain) was obtained from a study of T cell clonality in common variable immunodeficiency. The study's findings and limits: CVID patient heterogeneity limited repertoire-clinical complication correlations. CVID subjects showed higher TCRbeta clonality than healthy controls. Shared TCRbeta clones were fewer between CVID subjects than controls. What drives increased CVID clonality needs T cell subpopulation sequencing.

Sequenced by immunoSEQ multiplex PCR; TCRdb stores in-frame clones only, minus some. The repertoire consists of about 64,000 clones, none detected only once. This CDR3 has 13 amino acids. Germline lookup yields CDR1 LNHDA and CDR2 SQIVND (reference sequence). V lost 5 bases and J lost 8, with 13 bases in between. At least ten counts were recorded for this clone. Its specificity is unknown. Read data end 3 residues before the CDR3 end; the end is taken from the germline J gene. The source is a person aged 18 to 75 in good health. V is TRBV19 and J is TRBJ2-1; D call uncertain. Sequencing used peripheral blood mononuclear cells. Here the CDR3 reads CASSVATADEQFF. CDR3 DNA, as far as it was read: TGTGCCAGTAGTGTGGCCACCGCCGATGAG.